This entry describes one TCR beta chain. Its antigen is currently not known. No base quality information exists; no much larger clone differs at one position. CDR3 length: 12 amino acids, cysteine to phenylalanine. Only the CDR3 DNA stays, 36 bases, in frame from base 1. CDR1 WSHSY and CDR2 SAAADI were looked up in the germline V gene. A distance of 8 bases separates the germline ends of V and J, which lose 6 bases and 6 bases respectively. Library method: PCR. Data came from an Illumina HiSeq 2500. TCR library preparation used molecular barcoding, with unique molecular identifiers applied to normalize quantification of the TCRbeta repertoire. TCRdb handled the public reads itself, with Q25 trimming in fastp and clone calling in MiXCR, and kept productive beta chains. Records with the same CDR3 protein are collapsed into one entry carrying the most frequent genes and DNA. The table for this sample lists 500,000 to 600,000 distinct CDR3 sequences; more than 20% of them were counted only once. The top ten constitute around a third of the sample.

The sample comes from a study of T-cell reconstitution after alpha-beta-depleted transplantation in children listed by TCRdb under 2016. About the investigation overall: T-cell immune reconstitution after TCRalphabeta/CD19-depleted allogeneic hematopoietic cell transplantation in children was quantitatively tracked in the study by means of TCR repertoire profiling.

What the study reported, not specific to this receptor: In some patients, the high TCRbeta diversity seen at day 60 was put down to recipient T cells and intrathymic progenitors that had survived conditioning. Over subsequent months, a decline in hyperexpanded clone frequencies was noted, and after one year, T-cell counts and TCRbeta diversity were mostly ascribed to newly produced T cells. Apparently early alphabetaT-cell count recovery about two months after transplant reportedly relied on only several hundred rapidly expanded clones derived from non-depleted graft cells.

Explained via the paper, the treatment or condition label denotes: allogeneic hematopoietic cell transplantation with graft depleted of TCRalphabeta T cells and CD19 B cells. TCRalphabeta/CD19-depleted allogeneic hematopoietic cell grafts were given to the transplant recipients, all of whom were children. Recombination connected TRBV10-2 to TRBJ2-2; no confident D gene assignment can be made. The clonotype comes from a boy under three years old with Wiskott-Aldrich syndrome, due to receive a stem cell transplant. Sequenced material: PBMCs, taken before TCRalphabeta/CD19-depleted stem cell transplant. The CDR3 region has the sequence CASRDPSGELFF. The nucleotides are TGCGCCAGCAGAGACCCCTCCGGGGAGCTGTTTTTT.